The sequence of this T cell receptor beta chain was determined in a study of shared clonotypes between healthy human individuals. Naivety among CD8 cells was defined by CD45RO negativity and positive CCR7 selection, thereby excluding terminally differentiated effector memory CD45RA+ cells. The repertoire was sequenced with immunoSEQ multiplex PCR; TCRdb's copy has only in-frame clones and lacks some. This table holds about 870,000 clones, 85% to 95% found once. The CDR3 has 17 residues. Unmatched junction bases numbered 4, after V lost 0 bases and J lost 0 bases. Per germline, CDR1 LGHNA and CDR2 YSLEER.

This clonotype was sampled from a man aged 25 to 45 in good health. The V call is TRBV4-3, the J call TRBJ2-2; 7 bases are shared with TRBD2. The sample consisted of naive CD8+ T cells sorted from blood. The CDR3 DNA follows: TGCGCCAGCAGCCAAGATAGGGGAGGGCCGAACACCGGGGAGCTGTTTTTT. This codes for CASSQDRGGPNTGELFF.